This record looks at one T cell receptor beta chain sequence and its context. Measured with immunoSEQ multiplex PCR; TCRdb has only the in-frame clones, and not every one. The sample holds 250,000 to 300,000 clones, roughly four fifths seen once. This entry is derived from a study of control samples from healthy donors and cancer patients. The origin of this receptor is a woman aged 55-75 years with lung cancer. Sequenced input: PBMCs.

The CDR3 bases are TGTGCCAGCAGGCCCGACAGGAATCAGCCCCAGCATTTT. This gives the protein CASRPDRNQPQHF. The chain employs TRBV27 and TRBJ1-5; possible D gene TRBD1, 6 bases. There are 13 residues in the CDR3. Trimming stripped 6 bases from V and 4 bases from J, with 10 bases between. CDR1 and CDR2 (germline): MNHEY, SMNVEV (reference sequence).